A selection of T cell receptor beta chains follows, all from one sample in a study of Ad26.COV2.S vaccination and SARS-CoV-2 variants. Sequencing used immunoSEQ multiplex PCR; TCRdb keeps in-frame clones, though not all of them. The profile shows about 680,000 clones, more than 80% of them singletons. The sequencing used peripheral blood, collected in a trial of Ad26.COV2.S vaccine versus placebo. These receptors were collected from a person between 18 and 60 years old who received the Ad26.COV2.S COVID-19 vaccine or a placebo. CDR3s include the opening cysteine and the closing phenylalanine or tryptophan. A D gene is named only where the DNA matches it firmly. The listing skips clone size in some rows; elsewhere it reads once, few, many or a size class.

CDR3aa: CASSRPDRLSSYEQYF; CDR3nt: TGTGCCAGCAGCCGTCCGGACAGGCTTAGCTCCTACGAGCAGTACTTC; v_gene: TRBV7-2; j_gene: TRBJ2-7; d_gene: TRBD1; len: 16; abundance: few
CDR3aa: CASSLNGPGVAFF; CDR3nt: TGTGCCAGCAGCTTAAATGGACCAGGGGTGGCTTTCTTT; v_gene: TRBV7-2; j_gene: TRBJ1-1; d_gene: .; len: 13; abundance: once
CDR3aa: CASSSRTGSNQPQHF; CDR3nt: TGTGCCAGTAGTTCACGGACGGGGAGCAATCAGCCCCAGCATTTT; v_gene: TRBV19; j_gene: TRBJ1-5; d_gene: .; len: 15; abundance: .
CDR3aa: CASLKSNTEAFF; CDR3nt: TGTGCCAGCCTTAAGAGTAACACTGAAGCTTTCTTT; v_gene: TRBV2; j_gene: TRBJ1-1; d_gene: .; len: 12; abundance: .
CDR3aa: CASSGGQYEKLFF; CDR3nt: TGTGCCAGTAGTGGGGGGCAGTATGAAAAACTGTTTTTT; v_gene: TRBV19; j_gene: TRBJ1-4; d_gene: .; len: 13; abundance: .
CDR3aa: CASSYSGDYNSPLHF; CDR3nt: TGTGCCAGCAGTTACTCAGGGGACTATAATTCACCCCTCCACTTT; v_gene: TRBV6-2/TRBV6-3; j_gene: TRBJ1-6; d_gene: .; len: 15; abundance: .
CDR3aa: CASSSDAGVSGYTF; CDR3nt: TGTGCCAGCTCGTCCGACGCGGGAGTATCTGGCTACACCTTC; v_gene: TRBV18; j_gene: TRBJ1-2; d_gene: .; len: 14; abundance: .
CDR3aa: CASSLGAAQVHEQYF; CDR3nt: TGTGCCAGCAGCTTGGGGGCAGCCCAAGTCCACGAGCAGTACTTC; v_gene: TRBV5-6; j_gene: TRBJ2-7; d_gene: .; len: 15; abundance: .
CDR3aa: CASSPQGDHAEQYF; CDR3nt: TGTGCCAGCAGCCCACAGGGGGACCACGCAGAGCAGTACTTC; v_gene: TRBV3-1/TRBV3-2; j_gene: TRBJ2-7; d_gene: TRBD1; len: 14; abundance: .
CDR3aa: CASSLASGRRFF; CDR3nt: TGTGCCAGCAGCTTGGCCTCGGGGAGAAGGTTCTTT; v_gene: TRBV5-6; j_gene: TRBJ1-1; d_gene: .; len: 12; abundance: .
CDR3aa: CASSEGTSGIYEQYF; CDR3nt: TGTGCCAGCAGTGAAGGGACTAGCGGGATATACGAGCAGTACTTC; v_gene: TRBV6-1; j_gene: TRBJ2-7; d_gene: TRBD2; len: 15; abundance: few
CDR3aa: CASSIRTGNSNQPQHF; CDR3nt: TGTGCCAGCAGCATTCGGACAGGGAATAGCAATCAGCCCCAGCATTTT; v_gene: TRBV5-6; j_gene: TRBJ1-5; d_gene: TRBD1; len: 16; abundance: .
CDR3aa: CAWSPPRDYGYTF; CDR3nt: TGTGCCTGGAGTCCACCCAGGGACTATGGCTACACCTTC; v_gene: TRBV30; j_gene: TRBJ1-2; d_gene: .; len: 13; abundance: .
CDR3aa: CSASDSSGPLGEQFF; CDR3nt: TGCAGTGCTAGTGATTCTAGCGGACCCTTAGGGGAGCAGTTCTTC; v_gene: TRBV20-1; j_gene: TRBJ2-1; d_gene: TRBD2; len: 15; abundance: .
CDR3aa: CASSYSRLSNYGYTF; CDR3nt: TGTGCCAGCAGTTACTCGAGGCTCTCTAACTATGGCTACACCTTC; v_gene: TRBV6-5; j_gene: TRBJ1-2; d_gene: .; len: 15; abundance: .
CDR3aa: CASSDSGGSAPLHF; CDR3nt: TGTGCCAGTAGCGATTCAGGGGGATCGGCACCCCTCCACTTT; v_gene: TRBV19; j_gene: TRBJ1-6; d_gene: TRBD1; len: 14; abundance: few
CDR3aa: CASSYSAGEAFF; CDR3nt: TGTGCCAGCAGTTACTCAGCTGGTGAAGCTTTCTTT; v_gene: TRBV6-5; j_gene: TRBJ1-1; d_gene: .; len: 12; abundance: .
CDR3aa: CASSSFDRSSYEQYF; CDR3nt: TGTGCCAGCAGCTCGTTCGACCGGAGCTCCTACGAGCAGTACTTC; v_gene: TRBV5-4; j_gene: TRBJ2-7; d_gene: .; len: 15; abundance: .
CDR3aa: CASSQGGLAGVSEQYF; CDR3nt: TGTGCCAGCAGCCAAGGTGGACTAGCGGGAGTCTCCGAGCAGTACTTC; v_gene: TRBV3-1/TRBV3-2; j_gene: TRBJ2-7; d_gene: TRBD2; len: 16; abundance: .
CDR3aa: CASSPDLLLYNEQFF; CDR3nt: TGTGCCAGCAGCCCTGACCTCCTCCTTTACAATGAGCAGTTCTTC; v_gene: TRBV5-6; j_gene: TRBJ2-1; d_gene: .; len: 15; abundance: .
CDR3aa: CASAGLGRTEAFF; CDR3nt: TGTGCCAGCGCTGGGTTGGGGCGGACTGAAGCTTTCTTT; v_gene: TRBV14; j_gene: TRBJ1-1; d_gene: .; len: 13; abundance: .
CDR3aa: CASSEEGITEAFF; CDR3nt: TGTGCCAGCAGTGAGGAGGGAATAACTGAAGCTTTCTTT; v_gene: TRBV2; j_gene: TRBJ1-1; d_gene: .; len: 13; abundance: .
CDR3aa: CASSESTIPDTEAFF; CDR3nt: TGTGCCAGCAGTGAAAGTACCATACCGGACACTGAAGCTTTCTTT; v_gene: TRBV2; j_gene: TRBJ1-1; d_gene: .; len: 15; abundance: .
CDR3aa: CASSPQNGAQETQYF; CDR3nt: TGTGCCAGCTCACCTCAGAATGGAGCCCAAGAGACCCAGTACTTC; v_gene: TRBV18; j_gene: TRBJ2-5; d_gene: .; len: 15; abundance: .
CDR3aa: CASSQRWEGGYTF; CDR3nt: TGCGCCAGCAGCCAGAGGTGGGAAGGTGGCTACACCTTC; v_gene: TRBV5-1; j_gene: TRBJ1-2; d_gene: .; len: 13; abundance: .
CDR3aa: CASGSGMNEQFF; CDR3nt: TGTGCCAGCGGATCAGGTATGAATGAGCAGTTCTTC; v_gene: TRBV7-3; j_gene: TRBJ2-1; d_gene: .; len: 12; abundance: .
CDR3aa: CASSDPGYTF; CDR3nt: TGTGCCAGCAGTGATCCCGGCTACACCTTC; v_gene: TRBV6-1; j_gene: TRBJ1-2; d_gene: .; len: 10; abundance: .
CDR3aa: CASSQWDQDNEQFF; CDR3nt: TGTGCCAGCAGCCAATGGGACCAAGACAATGAGCAGTTCTTC; v_gene: TRBV3-1/TRBV3-2; j_gene: TRBJ2-1; d_gene: .; len: 14; abundance: .
CDR3aa: CASSYGQGGYGYTF; CDR3nt: TGTGCCAGCAGTTACGGACAGGGGGGCTATGGCTACACCTTC; v_gene: TRBV6-5; j_gene: TRBJ1-2; d_gene: TRBD1; len: 14; abundance: .
CDR3aa: CASSPSGTGGVYSNQPQHF; CDR3nt: TGTGCCAGCAGCCCCTCCGGGACAGGGGGCGTCTATAGCAATCAGCCCCAGCATTTT; v_gene: TRBV3-1/TRBV3-2; j_gene: TRBJ1-5; d_gene: TRBD1; len: 19; abundance: .
CDR3aa: CATPRTGDGSPLHF; CDR3nt: TGTGCCACCCCCCGGACAGGGGATGGTTCACCCCTCCACTTT; v_gene: TRBV7-9; j_gene: TRBJ1-6; d_gene: TRBD1; len: 14; abundance: .
CDR3aa: CASSYARATNEKLFF; CDR3nt: TGTGCCAGCAGTTATGCGCGTGCAACTAATGAAAAACTGTTTTTT; v_gene: TRBV6-5; j_gene: TRBJ1-4; d_gene: .; len: 15; abundance: once
CDR3aa: CASSLMGAPETQYF; CDR3nt: TGTGCCAGCAGCCTGATGGGGGCCCCAGAGACCCAGTACTTC; v_gene: TRBV11-2; j_gene: TRBJ2-5; d_gene: .; len: 14; abundance: .
CDR3aa: CAISESGGTSGDTGELFF; CDR3nt: TGTGCCATCAGTGAGTCTGGCGGGACTAGCGGGGACACCGGGGAGCTGTTTTTT; v_gene: TRBV10-3; j_gene: TRBJ2-2; d_gene: TRBD2; len: 18; abundance: .
CDR3aa: CASSQVGHQGEVNQPQHF; CDR3nt: TGTGCCAGCAGCCAAGTCGGACATCAGGGGGAGGTCAATCAGCCCCAGCATTTT; v_gene: TRBV3-1/TRBV3-2; j_gene: TRBJ1-5; d_gene: TRBD1; len: 18; abundance: .
CDR3aa: CASSLVENTDTQYF; CDR3nt: TGTGCCAGCAGCTTAGTCGAGAACACAGATACGCAGTATTTT; v_gene: TRBV7-9; j_gene: TRBJ2-3; d_gene: .; len: 14; abundance: .
CDR3aa: CASSPGYPGGYTF; CDR3nt: TGTGCCAGCAGCCCAGGGTACCCGGGGGGCTACACCTTC; v_gene: TRBV7-9; j_gene: TRBJ1-2; d_gene: .; len: 13; abundance: once
CDR3aa: CASSNSRTGLYEQYF; CDR3nt: TGTGCCAGCAGTAACTCAAGGACAGGGCTATACGAGCAGTACTTC; v_gene: TRBV6-2/TRBV6-3; j_gene: TRBJ2-7; d_gene: TRBD1; len: 15; abundance: .
CDR3aa: CASSEGVAGGQETQYF; CDR3nt: TGTGCCAGCAGTGAAGGAGTAGCGGGGGGTCAAGAGACCCAGTACTTC; v_gene: TRBV2; j_gene: TRBJ2-5; d_gene: TRBD2; len: 16; abundance: .
CDR3aa: CASSLTAGYTGNEQFF; CDR3nt: TGTGCCAGCAGCTTAACCGCAGGGTATACGGGCAATGAGCAGTTCTTC; v_gene: TRBV7-3; j_gene: TRBJ2-1; d_gene: .; len: 16; abundance: .
CDR3aa: CASRSQGTAPQETQYF; CDR3nt: TGTGCCAGCCGATCGCAGGGGACCGCCCCCCAAGAGACCCAGTACTTC; v_gene: TRBV21-1; j_gene: TRBJ2-5; d_gene: .; len: 16; abundance: .
CDR3aa: CASSLYHRDYGYTF; CDR3nt: TGTGCCAGCAGCTTATACCACAGGGACTATGGCTACACCTTC; v_gene: TRBV11-1; j_gene: TRBJ1-2; d_gene: .; len: 14; abundance: once
CDR3aa: CASSPGTGGGEQFF; CDR3nt: TGTGCCAGCTCACCCGGGACAGGGGGAGGTGAGCAGTTCTTC; v_gene: TRBV18; j_gene: TRBJ2-1; d_gene: TRBD1; len: 14; abundance: once
CDR3aa: CASSSGQEAYGYTF; CDR3nt: TGCGCCAGCAGCTCCGGACAGGAGGCCTATGGCTACACCTTC; v_gene: TRBV5-1; j_gene: TRBJ1-2; d_gene: TRBD1; len: 14; abundance: .
CDR3aa: CASSLKETQYF; CDR3nt: TGTGCCAGCAGCCTAAAGGAGACCCAGTACTTC; v_gene: TRBV11-2; j_gene: TRBJ2-5; d_gene: .; len: 11; abundance: .
CDR3aa: CAISGTGGYEQYF; CDR3nt: TGTGCCATCAGCGGGACAGGGGGTTACGAGCAGTACTTC; v_gene: TRBV10-3; j_gene: TRBJ2-7; d_gene: TRBD1; len: 13; abundance: .
CDR3aa: CASRSDRGWTGELFF; CDR3nt: TGTGCCAGCAGGTCGGACAGGGGGTGGACCGGGGAGCTGTTTTTT; v_gene: TRBV6-5; j_gene: TRBJ2-2; d_gene: TRBD1; len: 15; abundance: .
CDR3aa: CASSAGASFTDTQYF; CDR3nt: TGTGCCAGCAGCGCGGGGGCTAGCTTCACAGATACGCAGTATTTT; v_gene: TRBV9; j_gene: TRBJ2-3; d_gene: .; len: 15; abundance: .
CDR3aa: CASSLAGGGAGETQYF; CDR3nt: TGTGCCAGCAGCTTAGCTGGCGGGGGGGCCGGAGAGACCCAGTACTTC; v_gene: TRBV7-9; j_gene: TRBJ2-5; d_gene: TRBD2; len: 16; abundance: .
CDR3aa: CASSLTGRQETQYF; CDR3nt: TGTGCCAGCTCCTTGACAGGACGACAAGAGACCCAGTACTTC; v_gene: TRBV18; j_gene: TRBJ2-5; d_gene: .; len: 14; abundance: few
CDR3aa: CASSFTGGNQPQHF; CDR3nt: TGTGCCAGCAGCTTCACAGGGGGCAATCAGCCCCAGCATTTT; v_gene: TRBV5-5; j_gene: TRBJ1-5; d_gene: TRBD1; len: 14; abundance: .
CDR3aa: CASSRDILDYGYTF; CDR3nt: TGTGCCAGCAGCAGGGACATCCTTGACTATGGCTACACCTTC; v_gene: TRBV9; j_gene: TRBJ1-2; d_gene: .; len: 14; abundance: .